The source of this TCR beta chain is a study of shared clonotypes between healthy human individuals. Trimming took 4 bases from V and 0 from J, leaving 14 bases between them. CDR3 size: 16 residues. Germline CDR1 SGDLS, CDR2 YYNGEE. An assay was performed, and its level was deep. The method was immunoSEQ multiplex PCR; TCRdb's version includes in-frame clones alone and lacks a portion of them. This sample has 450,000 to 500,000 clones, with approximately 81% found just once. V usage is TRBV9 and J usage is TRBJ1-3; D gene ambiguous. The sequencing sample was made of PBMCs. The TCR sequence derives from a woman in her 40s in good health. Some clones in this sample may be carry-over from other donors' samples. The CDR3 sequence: CASSTRRKPSGNTIYF. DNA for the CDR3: TGTGCCAGCAGCACCCGAAGAAAACCCTCTGGAAACACCATATATTTT.